This entry is about one T cell receptor beta chain. The data belong to a study of metastatic and nonmetastatic thyroid tumors. TCRdb reanalyzed the PCR reads with MiXCR. Seen here are about 70,000 clones, roughly a sixth observed once, and the top ten hold 10% to 15%. Thyroid surgery was performed in patients who had received no treatment beforehand. V lost 4 bases to trimming and J lost 3 bases, with 9 bases between them. The germline CDR1 and CDR2 sequences are SQVTM and ANQGSEA. The CDR3 runs to 12 residues. This TCR was recovered from a female donor with papillary thyroid cancer or a benign thyroid nodule (not recorded which). Some clones in this sample may be carry-over from other donors' samples. This chain connects TRBV29-1 to TRBJ1-2, with a weak D call TRBD1 (6 bases). Sequenced: blood. The CDR3 loop is CSVATGHYGYTF. CDR3 nucleotides: TGCAGCGTTGCCACAGGGCACTATGGCTACACCTTC.